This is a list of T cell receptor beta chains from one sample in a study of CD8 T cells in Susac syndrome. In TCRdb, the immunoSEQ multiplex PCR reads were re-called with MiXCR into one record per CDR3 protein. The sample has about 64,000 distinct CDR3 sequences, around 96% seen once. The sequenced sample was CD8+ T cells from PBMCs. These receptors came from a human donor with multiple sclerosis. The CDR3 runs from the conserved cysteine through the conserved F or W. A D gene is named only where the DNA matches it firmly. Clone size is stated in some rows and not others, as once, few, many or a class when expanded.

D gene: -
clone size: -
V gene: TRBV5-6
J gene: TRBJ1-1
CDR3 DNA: TGTGCCAGCAGCGTGCGGGGGACTGAAGCTTTCTTT
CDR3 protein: CASSVRGTEAFF

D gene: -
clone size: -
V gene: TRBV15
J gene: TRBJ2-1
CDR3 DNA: TGTGCCACCAGCAGAGTGGCGCAAGCCAATGAGCAGTTCTTC
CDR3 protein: CATSRVAQANEQFF

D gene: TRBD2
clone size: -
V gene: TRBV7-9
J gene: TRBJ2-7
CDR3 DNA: TGTGCCAGCAGCTCCAGCTTAGCGGGAGTCTACGAGCAGTACTTC
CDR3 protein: CASSSSLAGVYEQYF

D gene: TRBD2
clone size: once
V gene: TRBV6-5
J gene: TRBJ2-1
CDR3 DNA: TGTGCCAGCAGTTACGCTAGCGGGAGGGGCGCCTACAATGAGCAGTTCTTC
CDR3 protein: CASSYASGRGAYNEQFF

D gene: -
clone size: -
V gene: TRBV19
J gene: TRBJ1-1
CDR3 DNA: TGTGCCAGTCGATTAGGAGGGGACACTGAAGCTTTCTTT
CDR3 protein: CASRLGGDTEAFF

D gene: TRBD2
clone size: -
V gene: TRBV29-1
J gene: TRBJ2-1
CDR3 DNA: TGCAGCGTGGGACTAGCGAATAGGGCGCCCTACAATGAGCAGTTCTTC
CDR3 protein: CSVGLANRAPYNEQFF

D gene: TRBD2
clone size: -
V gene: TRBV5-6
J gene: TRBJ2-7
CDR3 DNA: TGTGCCAGCAGCTTGGTCGGGCTAGCGGAACCGGAGCAGTACTTC
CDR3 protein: CASSLVGLAEPEQYF

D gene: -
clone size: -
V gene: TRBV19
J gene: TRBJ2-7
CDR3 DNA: TGTGCCAGTACTCCCGTCCCAGGGAACCCACCGGGGGAGCAGTACTTC
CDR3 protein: CASTPVPGNPPGEQYF

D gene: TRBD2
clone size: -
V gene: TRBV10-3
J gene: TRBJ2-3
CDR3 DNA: TGTGCCATCCAGCGGGGGGGAAGCACAGATACGCAGTATTTT
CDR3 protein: CAIQRGGSTDTQYF

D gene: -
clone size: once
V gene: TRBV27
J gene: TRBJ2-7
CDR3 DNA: TGTGCCAGCAGTTTACTAAGTGGCCCCTACGAGCAGTACTTC
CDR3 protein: CASSLLSGPYEQYF

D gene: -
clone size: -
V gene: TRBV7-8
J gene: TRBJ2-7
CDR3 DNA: TGTGCCAGCAGCACCCGGGACGGTAGCTCCTACGAGCAGTACTTC
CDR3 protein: CASSTRDGSSYEQYF

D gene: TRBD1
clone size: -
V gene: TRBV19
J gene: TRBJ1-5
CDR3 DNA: TGTGCCAGTAAAGGACAGGGCGCTCAGCCCCAGCATTTT
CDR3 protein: CASKGQGAQPQHF

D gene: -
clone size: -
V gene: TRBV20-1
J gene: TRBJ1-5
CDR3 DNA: TGCAGTGCTAGTTGGCGCGACGGACCCTATAGCAATCAGCCCCAGCATTTT
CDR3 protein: CSASWRDGPYSNQPQHF

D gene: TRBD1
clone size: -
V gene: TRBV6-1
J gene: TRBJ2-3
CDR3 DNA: TGTGCCAGCAGTGGACAGGGAGACGCAGATACGCAGTATTTT
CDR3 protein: CASSGQGDADTQYF